This T cell receptor (beta chain) was obtained from a study of PD-1 blockade in classical Hodgkin lymphoma. Study-level points and caveats: Baseline TCR diversity was reportedly lower in newly diagnosed patients than healthy donors.

The time point here: newly diagnosed, previously untreated cHL patient sample. Purification of CD4+ T cells from thawed PBMCs was performed via magnetic negative selection. Libraries were prepared by immunoSEQ multiplex PCR; TCRdb keeps only in-frame clonotypes and omits some of them. The data contain 20,000 to 25,000 clones, roughly nine tenths of them singletons. In regard to this clone: The antigen remains unidentified.

The germline V gene encodes CDR1 SGHRS and CDR2 YFSETQ. The CDR3 has 15 amino acids. V was cut by 0 bases and J by 8 bases, with 17 bases left in between. Sequenced sample: CD4+ T cells from blood. The chain carries TRBV5-1 and TRBJ1-2; maybe TRBD1 (5 bases). This sequence originates from a human donor with classical Hodgkin lymphoma. CDR3 sequence: CASSLGSGGDGGYTF. The CDR3 DNA reads TGCGCCAGCAGCTTGGGGTCTGGGGGGGATGGAGGCTACACCTTC.